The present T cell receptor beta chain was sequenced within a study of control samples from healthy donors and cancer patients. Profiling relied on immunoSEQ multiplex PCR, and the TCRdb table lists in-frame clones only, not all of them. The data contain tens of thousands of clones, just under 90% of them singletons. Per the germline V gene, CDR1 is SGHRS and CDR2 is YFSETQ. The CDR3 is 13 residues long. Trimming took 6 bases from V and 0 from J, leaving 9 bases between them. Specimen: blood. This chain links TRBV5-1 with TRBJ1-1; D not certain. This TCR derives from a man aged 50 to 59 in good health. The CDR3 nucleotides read TGCGCCAGCAAACGGGCGGTGAACACTGAAGCTTTCTTT. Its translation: CASKRAVNTEAFF.